This T cell receptor (beta chain) appears in the sequencing data of a study of shared clonotypes between healthy human individuals. TCRdb keeps only in-frame clones here, not all; method: immunoSEQ multiplex PCR. Seen here are around 2.1 million clones, approximately 94% observed once, and the top ten hold about 1.5%. CD45RO-negative cells were positively selected for CCR7, leaving out terminally differentiated effector memory CD45RA+ cells. The germline V and J ends were trimmed by 4 bases and 2 bases, with 15 bases remaining between them. Germline CDR1 reads SGDLS; CDR2 reads YYNGEE. The CDR3 loop spans 15 amino acids.

The TCR was taken from a man aged 18 to 29 in good health. Some clones in this sample may be carry-over from other donors' samples. The rearrangement joins TRBV9 to TRBJ1-1, with D maybe TRBD1 (5 bases). The source material was naive CD8+ T cells from PBMCs. The CDR3 spells CASSPRQRINTEAFF. DNA for the CDR3: TGTGCCAGCAGCCCAAGACAGAGGATTAACACTGAAGCTTTCTTT. The full variable domain, completed using reference TRBV9 and TRBJ1-1, is DSGVTQTPKHLITATGQRVTLRCSPRSGDLSVYWYQQSLDQGLQFLIQYYNGEERAKGNILERFSAQQFPDLHSELNLSSLELGDSALYFCASSPRQRINTEAFFGQGTRLTVV.